The 15 T cell receptor beta chains below were found in one sample sequenced in a study of T cell responses to AZD1222 COVID-19 vaccine. The protocol was immunoSEQ multiplex PCR, while the TCRdb copy is restricted to in-frame clones and leaves out a portion. Among about 85,000 clones listed, 90% were seen once. This specimen was peripheral blood, taken on day 0 of AZD1222 vaccination. These TCRs come from an adult in good health.

This sequence joins TRBV9 and TRBJ1-5; D gene uncertain. Germline CDR1 SGDLS, CDR2 YYNGEE. The CDR3 loop spans 13 amino acids. V lost 0 bases and J 5 bases, leaving 6 bases between the germline ends. The DNA for the CDR3 is TGTGCCAGCAGCGTAGGCCCGGATCAGCCCCAGCATTTT. Amino acids: CASSVGPDQPQHF. The full variable domain, completed using reference TRBV9 and TRBJ1-5, is DSGVTQTPKHLITATGQRVTLRCSPRSGDLSVYWYQQSLDQGLQFLIQYYNGEERAKGNILERFSAQQFPDLHSELNLSSLELGDSALYFCASSVGPDQPQHFGDGTRLSIL.

The rearrangement uses TRBV7-8 and TRBJ2-7; the match to TRBD1 covers 10 bases. V lost 1 base, J lost 2 bases, and 2 bases stayed unmatched. The CDR3 covers 15 residues. The V gene's germline CDR1 is SGHVS and CDR2 FQNEAQ. CDR3 DNA sequence: TGTGCCAGCAGCTTAGGGACAGGGGGAACCTACGAGCAGTACTTC. The encoded protein is CASSLGTGGTYEQYF.

CDR3 in amino acids: CASSPGPAGLYEQYF. In DNA form, the CDR3 reads TGCGCCAGCAGCCCCGGCCCGGCAGGACTCTACGAGCAGTACTTC. The chain recombines TRBV4-1 with TRBJ2-7, with a possible D match to TRBD2 (5 bases). Trimming shortened V by 4 bases and J by 3 bases, and 16 bases separated the two germline ends. This CDR3 contains 15 residues. Germline V CDR1 and CDR2: MGHRA, YSYEKL.

In this sample, this clone turned up once. The chain joins TRBV11-2 to TRBJ2-7; D remains ambiguous. The CDR3 runs to 13 residues. Germline CDR1 SGHAT, CDR2 FQNNGV. V was shortened by 3 bases and J by 2 bases, with 8 bases between the two germline ends. The CDR3 is CASSFNGPYEQYF. The CDR3 coding sequence is TGTGCCAGCAGCTTTAACGGGCCCTACGAGCAGTACTTC.

The chain is built from TRBV2 and TRBJ1-1; D call uncertain. Trimming took off 7 bases at V and 5 bases at J, with 8 bases between the two ends. Germline lookup yields CDR1 SNHLY and CDR2 FYNNEI. The CDR3 consists of 11 residues. CDR3 region: CASIRGTEAFF. The CDR3 nucleotides are TGTGCCAGCATTCGCGGAACTGAAGCTTTCTTT.

The chain links TRBV5-1 to TRBJ1-5, with no clear D. Trimming removed 4 bases from V and 2 bases from J, with 16 bases in between. The CDR3 is 16 residues long. CDR1 is SGHRS, CDR2 YFSETQ, per germline. Here the CDR3 DNA reads TGCGCCAGCAGCGCGGGGAGTCCGAGGGGCAATCAGCCCCAGCATTTT. Its protein is CASSAGSPRGNQPQHF.

V is TRBV3-1 (or the pseudogene TRBV3-2) and J is TRBJ1-2; a possible D gene is TRBD1 (5 bases). The V end lost 4 bases, the J end lost 6 bases, and 12 bases lay between the germline ends. This CDR3 has 13 residues. Germline V gene lookup returns CDR1 LGHDT and CDR2 YNNKEL (reference sequence). CDR3 nucleotides: TGTGCCAGCAGCCCCAGGGATCGTGATGGCTACACCTTC. Translation gives CASSPRDRDGYTF.

The chain couples TRBV14 to TRBJ2-6, with D hard to call. Trimming stripped 4 bases from V and 0 bases from J, with 1 base between. Germline V gene lookup returns CDR1 SGHDN and CDR2 FVKESK. CDR3 size: 13 residues. This CDR3 reads CASSLSGANVLTF. The CDR3 DNA reads TGTGCCAGCAGCCTCTCTGGGGCCAACGTCCTGACTTTC.

The genes are TRBV5-1 and TRBJ2-2; D gene unclear. Germline CDR1 is SGHRS and CDR2 is YFSETQ. The ends were cut back, 2 bases at V and 0 bases at J, with 5 bases in the middle. The CDR3 is made up of 14 amino acids. The CDR3 is CASSFRPNTGELFF. CDR3 DNA: TGCGCCAGCAGCTTCCGACCGAACACCGGGGAGCTGTTTTTT.

The chain links TRBV7-9 to TRBJ1-1, with a possible D match to TRBD1 (5 bases). Per the germline V gene, CDR1 is SEHNR and CDR2 is FQNEAQ (reference sequence). The length of the CDR3 is 16 residues. V was pared by 1 base and J by 4 bases, with 16 bases between. The CDR3 here is CASSLGRGGSGTEAFF. The CDR3 bases are TGTGCCAGCAGCTTAGGCCGGGGGGGTTCTGGCACTGAAGCTTTCTTT.

The gene calls are TRBV5-6 and TRBJ1-6; D gene unclear. In germline, CDR1 is SGHDT, CDR2 YYEEEE. Trimming shortened V by 0 bases and J by 7 bases, and 2 bases separated the two germline ends. CDR3 length equals 12 residues. In DNA, the CDR3 is TGTGCCAGCAGCTTGGTAAATTCACCCCTCCACTTT. Amino acids: CASSLVNSPLHF.

V and J are TRBV2 and TRBJ1-5; D gene unclear. Germline V gene data show CDR1 as SNHLY and CDR2 as FYNNEI. Trimming took 10 bases from V and 3 from J, leaving 10 bases between them. This CDR3 has 12 amino acids. The CDR3: CATGGVNQPQHF. The CDR3 DNA sequence: TGTGCCACCGGAGGAGTCAATCAGCCCCAGCATTTT.

The chain joins TRBV24-1 to TRBJ1-1; D is ambiguous. The V end lost 4 bases, the J end lost 5 bases, and 16 bases lay between the germline ends. Germline CDR1 reads KGHDR; CDR2 reads SFDVKD. The CDR3 has 15 residues. The CDR3 is CATSEGSPGRTEAFF. In nucleotides, the CDR3 is TGTGCCACCAGTGAAGGGTCGCCCGGGAGGACTGAAGCTTTCTTT.

The genes are TRBV30 and TRBJ2-1; TRBD2 matches at 9 bases. V lost 2 bases and J lost 0; bases outside the gene matches: 2. The CDR3 is 15 residues long. The germline gives CDR1 GTSNPN, CDR2 SVGIG (reference sequence). This chain's CDR3 is CAWSRGRASYNEQFF. The CDR3 DNA sequence: TGTGCCTGGAGTCGCGGGAGGGCCTCCTACAATGAGCAGTTCTTC.

V gene TRBV6-5 combines with J gene TRBJ1-1; D uncertain. The length of the CDR3 is 13 residues. V lost 2 bases and J 5 bases, leaving 9 bases between the germline ends. CDR1 MNHEY and CDR2 SVGAGI come from the germline V gene. The CDR3 loop reads CASSYGHGTEAFF. The CDR3 region has the DNA TGTGCCAGCAGTTACGGGCACGGGACTGAAGCTTTCTTT.